One TCR beta chain is described in this entry. It lacks a known antigen. No base qualities exist here, and no much larger clone lies one base off it. Reading from cysteine to phenylalanine, the CDR3 counts 14 amino acids. The entry retains the CDR3 DNA only, 42 bases that are in frame from base 1. The junction carries 6 bases between V and J, which are trimmed by 3 bases and 0 bases respectively. As encoded in the germline V gene (reference sequence), CDR1 is MNHEY while CDR2 is SMNVEV. All donors were healthy Caucasians. Three pairs of female monozygotic twins, all aged about 18 to 30 years, made up the twin cohort. Miltenyi CD45RO+ enrichment and human naive T-cell isolation kits were used to isolate memory (CD45RO+) and naive T cells from PBMC. Libraries were built with 5' RACE. The sequencer listed for this sample is Illumina HiSeq 2000. A universal primer binding site was added through template switching, and the final cDNA carried a unique molecular identifier so that TCR cDNA molecules could be counted accurately. Specific primers in the conserved constant-segment region were used to synthesize first-strand cDNA for TCR alpha and beta chains. To control for contamination, each cDNA library was double barcoded with a SMART-Mk sample barcode plus Illumina barcodes. Two successive PCR steps introduced TruSeq adapter sequences along with Illumina sample barcodes. TCR alpha and beta cDNA libraries were sequenced on the Illumina HiSeq platform with custom primers. The authors' pipeline ran thus. MiGEC was used to process raw reads and extract unique molecular identifiers, and MiXCR was used to find CDR3 positions. For each individual, recombination models were inferred using an EM algorithm with the repgenHMM and IGoR tools. The tcR package in R was used for shared clonotype analysis, with sharing normalized by the product of cloneset sizes. Out-of-frame nonproductive sequences were analyzed to study raw recombination free of thymic and clonal selection effects. The public reads were quality trimmed at Q25 with fastp and then assembled into clones with MiXCR by TCRdb, keeping productive beta chains. Rows with one shared CDR3 protein collapse into an entry with the most common genes and DNA. The V and J calls and clone size come from TCRdb's table, not from the authors' own analysis. This sample has under 250,000 distinct CDR3 sequences in its table, and about 7.5% of those were observed once. The ten largest clones add up to just under 2% of the sample.

The sample originates from a study of identical twins listed by TCRdb under 2016. For context, the study as a whole: To test whether fetal clonotypes persist, the study used deep sequencing on TCR alpha and beta repertoires from monozygotic twins, unrelated adults of various ages, and cord blood. Replicate twin experiments were performed at different times using different library preparation protocols to rule out contamination. The paper as a whole reports these results and caveats: Conclusions relied on cross-sectional statistical analysis, since the same donors could not be followed over many years. Compared with coincidental sharing between unrelated individuals, out-of-frame TCR alpha sequences shared between twins had an excess of sequences with low generation probability. A weaker excess of twin sharing was found in beta out-of-frame sequences because the signal-to-noise ratio was lowered by fewer shared sequences. Recombination models systematically underestimated out-of-frame TCR alpha sharing in monozygotic twins but agreed with sharing between unrelated individuals. Abundant cord blood beta clonotypes carried fewer insertions; young adult naive repertoires showed a weaker similar trend, while memory repertoires showed none. Zero-insertion analyses could be partly confounded by invariant T cells such as MAIT and iNKT, though diverse VJ usage argued against such confounding for most clonotypes.

The sample was also linked to a second study, of yellow fever vaccine responses in identical twins. The other study reports the following: According to the authors, in identical twins the way T cells responded to vaccination appeared partly convergent and partly personalized. Focusing on identical twins, the study followed the T cell clones that responded to the vaccine, and did so with precision.

The source is a woman between 18 and 30 years old in good health. Sequencing was done on a sample of memory (CD45RO+) T cells sorted from blood. This specimen's cell subset or site label, interpreted: CD45RO+ enriched T cells. The V and J segments used are TRBV27 and TRBJ1-3; the D gene lacks a confident call. The DNA sequence is as follows: TGTGCCAGCAGTTTGGGTTACTCTGGAAACACCATATATTTT. It specifies CASSLGYSGNTIYF.